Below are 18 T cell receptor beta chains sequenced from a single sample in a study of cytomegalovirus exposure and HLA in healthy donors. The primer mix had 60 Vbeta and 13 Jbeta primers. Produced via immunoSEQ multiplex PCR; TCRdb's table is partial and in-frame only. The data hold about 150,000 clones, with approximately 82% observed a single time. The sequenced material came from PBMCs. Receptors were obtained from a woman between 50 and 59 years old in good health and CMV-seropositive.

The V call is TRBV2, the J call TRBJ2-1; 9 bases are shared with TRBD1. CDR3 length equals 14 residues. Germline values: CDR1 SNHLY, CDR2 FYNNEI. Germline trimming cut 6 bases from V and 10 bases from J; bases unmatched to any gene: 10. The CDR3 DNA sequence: TGTGCCAGCAGGACAGGGGGTAGATTCAGCGAGCAGTTCTTC. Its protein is CASRTGGRFSEQFF.

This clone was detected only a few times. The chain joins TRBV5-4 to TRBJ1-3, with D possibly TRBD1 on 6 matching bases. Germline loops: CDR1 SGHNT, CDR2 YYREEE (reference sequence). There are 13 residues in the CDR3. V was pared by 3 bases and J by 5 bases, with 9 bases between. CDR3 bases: TGTGCCAGCAGCTCCGGGACAAGAAACACCATATATTTT. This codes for CASSSGTRNTIYF.

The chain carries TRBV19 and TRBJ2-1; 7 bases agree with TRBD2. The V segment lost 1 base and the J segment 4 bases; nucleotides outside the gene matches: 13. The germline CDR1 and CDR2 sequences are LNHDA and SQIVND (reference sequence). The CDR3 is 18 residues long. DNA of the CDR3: TGTGCCAGTAGTATAGTCAATCGCGGGGGTCCCCGTTACAATGAGCAGTTCTTC. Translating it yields CASSIVNRGGPRYNEQFF.

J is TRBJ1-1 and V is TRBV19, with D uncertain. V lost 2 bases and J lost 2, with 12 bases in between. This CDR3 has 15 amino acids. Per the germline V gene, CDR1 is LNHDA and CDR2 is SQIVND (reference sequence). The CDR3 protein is CASSIKAAQNTEAFF. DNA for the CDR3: TGTGCCAGTAGTATAAAGGCGGCCCAAAACACTGAAGCTTTCTTT.

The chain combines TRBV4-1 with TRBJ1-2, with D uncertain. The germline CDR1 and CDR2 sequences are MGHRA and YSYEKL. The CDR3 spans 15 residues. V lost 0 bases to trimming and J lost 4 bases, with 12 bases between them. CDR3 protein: CASSQDQNKFYGYTF. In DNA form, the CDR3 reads TGCGCCAGCAGCCAAGATCAGAACAAATTCTATGGCTACACCTTC.

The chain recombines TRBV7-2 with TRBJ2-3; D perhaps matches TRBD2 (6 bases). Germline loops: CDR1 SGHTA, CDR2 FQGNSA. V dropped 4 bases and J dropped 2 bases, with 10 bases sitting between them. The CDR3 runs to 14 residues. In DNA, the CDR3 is TGTGCCAGCAGCTCGGGACTTTTCACAGATACGCAGTATTTT. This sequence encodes CASSSGLFTDTQYF.

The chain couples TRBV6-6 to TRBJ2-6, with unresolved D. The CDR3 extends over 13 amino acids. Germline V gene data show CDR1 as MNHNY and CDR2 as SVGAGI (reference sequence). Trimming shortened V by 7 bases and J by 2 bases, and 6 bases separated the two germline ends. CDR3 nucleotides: TGTGCCAGCACTTATACTGGGGCCAACGTCCTGACTTTC. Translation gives CASTYTGANVLTF.

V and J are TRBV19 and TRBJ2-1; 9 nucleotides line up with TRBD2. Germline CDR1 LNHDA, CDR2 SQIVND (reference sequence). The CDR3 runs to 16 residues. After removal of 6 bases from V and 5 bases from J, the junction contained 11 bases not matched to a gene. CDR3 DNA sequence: TGTGCCAGTAGGCACAGACTAGCGGACCGCAACAATGAGCAGTTCTTC. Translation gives CASRHRLADRNNEQFF.

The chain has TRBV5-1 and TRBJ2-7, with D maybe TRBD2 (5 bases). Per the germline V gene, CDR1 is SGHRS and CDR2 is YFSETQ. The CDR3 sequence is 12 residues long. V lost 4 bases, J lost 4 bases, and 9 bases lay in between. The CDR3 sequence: CASSGAVYEQYF. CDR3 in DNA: TGCGCCAGCAGCGGAGCGGTTTACGAGCAGTACTTC.

CDR3 nucleotides: TGTGCCAGCAGCTTAGCCAGGCGGGATCAGCCCCAGCATTTT. It translates to CASSLARRDQPQHF. V gene TRBV7-8 combines with J gene TRBJ1-5; D is unresolved. The CDR3 sequence is 14 residues long. Per germline, CDR1 SGHVS and CDR2 FQNEAQ. Deletions cut 0 bases from V and 5 bases from J, with 8 bases between.

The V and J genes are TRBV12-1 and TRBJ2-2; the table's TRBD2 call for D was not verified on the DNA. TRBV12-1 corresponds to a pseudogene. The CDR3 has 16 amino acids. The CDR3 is CASSFPGLAGAGELFF. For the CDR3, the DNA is TGTGCCAGCAGCTTTCCGGGACTAGCTGGCGCCGGGGAGCTGTTTTTT.

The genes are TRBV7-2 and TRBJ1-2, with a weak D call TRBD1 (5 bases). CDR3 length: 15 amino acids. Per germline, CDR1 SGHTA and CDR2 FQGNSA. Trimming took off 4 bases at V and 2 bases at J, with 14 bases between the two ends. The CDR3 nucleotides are TGTGCCAGCAGCTGGGGGGACGGACCGAACTATGGCTACACCTTC. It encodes CASSWGDGPNYGYTF. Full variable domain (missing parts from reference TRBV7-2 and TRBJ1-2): GAGVSQSPSNKVTEKGKDVELRCDPISGHTALYWYRQSLGQGLEFLIYFQGNSAPDKSGLPSDRFSAERTGGSVSTLTIQRTQQEDSAVYLCASSWGDGPNYGYTFGSGTRLTVV.

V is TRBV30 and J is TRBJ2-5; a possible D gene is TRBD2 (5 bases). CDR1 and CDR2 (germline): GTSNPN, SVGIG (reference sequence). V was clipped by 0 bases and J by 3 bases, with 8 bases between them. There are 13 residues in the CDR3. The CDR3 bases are TGTGCCTGGAGTGTACTAGGTGAAGAGACCCAGTACTTC. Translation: CAWSVLGEETQYF.

The DNA of the CDR3 is TGTGCCAGTAGTGTACAGTCTAACAAGACACCCCTCCACTTT. Its protein product is CASSVQSNKTPLHF. The chain is built from TRBV19 and TRBJ1-6; D gene ambiguous. Germline lookup yields CDR1 LNHDA and CDR2 SQIVND (reference sequence). Trimming shortened V by 5 bases and J by 11 bases, and 16 bases separated the two germline ends. This CDR3 comprises 14 residues.

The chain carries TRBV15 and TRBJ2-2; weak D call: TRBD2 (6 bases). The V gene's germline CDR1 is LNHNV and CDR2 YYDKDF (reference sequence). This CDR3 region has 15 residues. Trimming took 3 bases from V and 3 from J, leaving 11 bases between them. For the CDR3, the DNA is TGTGCCACCAGCAGCCGGGACTTGGACACCGGGGAGCTGTTTTTT. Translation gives CATSSRDLDTGELFF.

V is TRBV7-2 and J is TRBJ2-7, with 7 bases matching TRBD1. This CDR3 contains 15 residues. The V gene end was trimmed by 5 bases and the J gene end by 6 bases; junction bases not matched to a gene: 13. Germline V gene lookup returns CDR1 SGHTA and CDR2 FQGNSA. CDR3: CASSLMTGLSFEQYF. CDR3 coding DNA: TGTGCCAGCAGCCTGATGACAGGGCTATCTTTCGAGCAGTACTTC.

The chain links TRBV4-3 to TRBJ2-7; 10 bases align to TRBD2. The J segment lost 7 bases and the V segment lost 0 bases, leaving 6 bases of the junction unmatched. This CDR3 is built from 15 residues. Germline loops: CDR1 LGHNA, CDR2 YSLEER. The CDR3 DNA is TGCGCCAGCAGCCAAGATTCTAGCGGGGGCACGGAGCAGTACTTC. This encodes CASSQDSSGGTEQYF.

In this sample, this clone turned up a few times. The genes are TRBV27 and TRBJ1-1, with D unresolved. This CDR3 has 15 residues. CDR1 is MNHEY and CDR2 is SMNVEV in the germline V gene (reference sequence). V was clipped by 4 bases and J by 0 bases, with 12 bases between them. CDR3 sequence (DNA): TGTGCCAGCAGTTCCCTCAGTCTTATGAACACTGAAGCTTTCTTT. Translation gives CASSSLSLMNTEAFF.